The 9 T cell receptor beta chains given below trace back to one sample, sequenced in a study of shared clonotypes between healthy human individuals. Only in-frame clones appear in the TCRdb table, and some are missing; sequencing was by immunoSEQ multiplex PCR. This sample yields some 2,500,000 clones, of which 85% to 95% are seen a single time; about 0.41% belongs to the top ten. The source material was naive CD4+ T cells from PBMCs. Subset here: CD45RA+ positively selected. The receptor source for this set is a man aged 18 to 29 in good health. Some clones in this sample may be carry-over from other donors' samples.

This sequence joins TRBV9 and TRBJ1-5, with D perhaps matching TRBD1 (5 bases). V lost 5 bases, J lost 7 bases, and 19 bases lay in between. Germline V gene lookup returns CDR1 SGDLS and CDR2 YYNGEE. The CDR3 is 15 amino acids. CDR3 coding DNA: TGTGCCAGCAGGGGGATTGGGGCCCTCGTGCAGCCCCAGCATTTT. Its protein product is CASRGIGALVQPQHF.

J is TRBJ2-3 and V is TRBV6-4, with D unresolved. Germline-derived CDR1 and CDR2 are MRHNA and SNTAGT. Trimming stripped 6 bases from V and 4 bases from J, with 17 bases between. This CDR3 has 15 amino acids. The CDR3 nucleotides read TGTGCCAGCAGCGCAACGGGCACCTCCGCAGATACGCAGTATTTT. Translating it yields CASSATGTSADTQYF.

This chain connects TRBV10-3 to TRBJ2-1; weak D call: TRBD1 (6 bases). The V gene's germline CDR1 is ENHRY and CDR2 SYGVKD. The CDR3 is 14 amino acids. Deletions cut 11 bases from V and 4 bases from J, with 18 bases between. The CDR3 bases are TGTGCCGCCCAGGGTTCAGGGGAATACAATGAGCAGTTCTTC. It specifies CAAQGSGEYNEQFF.

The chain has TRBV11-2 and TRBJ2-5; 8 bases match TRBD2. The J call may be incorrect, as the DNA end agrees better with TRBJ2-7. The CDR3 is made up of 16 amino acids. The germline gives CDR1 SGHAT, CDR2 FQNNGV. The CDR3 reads CASSPGVAGRNYEQYF. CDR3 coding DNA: TGTGCCAGCAGCCCCGGGGTAGCGGGAAGAAACTACGAGCAGTACTTC.

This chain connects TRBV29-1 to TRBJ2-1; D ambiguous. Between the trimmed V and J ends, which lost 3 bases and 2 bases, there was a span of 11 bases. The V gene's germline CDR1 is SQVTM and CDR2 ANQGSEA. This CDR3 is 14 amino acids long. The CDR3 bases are TGCAGCGTTGATTCTGTGGCAACCTACAATGAGCAGTTCTTC. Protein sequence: CSVDSVATYNEQFF.

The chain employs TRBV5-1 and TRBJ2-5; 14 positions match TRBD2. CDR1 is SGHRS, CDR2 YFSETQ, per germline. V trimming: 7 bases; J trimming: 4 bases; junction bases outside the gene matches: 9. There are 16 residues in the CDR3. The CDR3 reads CASCCSTSGRGETQYF. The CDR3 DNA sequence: TGCGCCAGCTGTTGCTCGACTAGCGGGAGGGGAGAGACCCAGTACTTC. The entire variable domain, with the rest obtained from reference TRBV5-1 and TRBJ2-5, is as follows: KAGVTQTPRYLIKTRGQQVTLSCSPISGHRSVSWYQQTPGQGLQFLFEYFSETQRNKGNFPGRFSGRQFSNSRSEMNVSTLELGDSALYLCASCCSTSGRGETQYFGPGTRLLVL.

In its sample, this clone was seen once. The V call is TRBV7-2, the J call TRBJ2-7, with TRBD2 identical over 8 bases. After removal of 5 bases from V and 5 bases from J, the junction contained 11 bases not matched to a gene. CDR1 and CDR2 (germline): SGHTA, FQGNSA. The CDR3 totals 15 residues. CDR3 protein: CASSPKRELIHEQYF. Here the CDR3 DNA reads TGTGCCAGCAGCCCCAAGCGGGAGTTAATCCACGAGCAGTACTTC.

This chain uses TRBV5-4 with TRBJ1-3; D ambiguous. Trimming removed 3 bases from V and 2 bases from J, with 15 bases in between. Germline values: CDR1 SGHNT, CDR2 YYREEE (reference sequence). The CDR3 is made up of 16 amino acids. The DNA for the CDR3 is TGTGCCAGCAGCTCCACCGGGCCCGGGACTGGAAACACCATATATTTT. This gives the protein CASSSTGPGTGNTIYF.

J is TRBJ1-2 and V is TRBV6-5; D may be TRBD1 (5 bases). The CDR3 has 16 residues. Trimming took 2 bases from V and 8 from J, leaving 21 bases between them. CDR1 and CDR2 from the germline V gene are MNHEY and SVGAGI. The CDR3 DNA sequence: TGTGCCAGCAGTTACGCCCCTACAGGCCTCATCGGGGGCTACACCTTC. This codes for CASSYAPTGLIGGYTF.